The following is a T cell receptor (beta chain) sequence with its context. The germline CDR1 and CDR2 sequences are LNHNV and YYDKDF (reference sequence). The CDR3 covers 13 residues. Trimming removed 0 bases at V and 6 bases at J, with 8 bases between. Building the TCR beta libraries relied on iRepertoire HTBI primers, and CDR3 regions underwent Arm-PCR. TCRdb analysed the multiplex PCR reads with MiXCR anew, one entry per CDR3 protein. Of 310,000 or so distinct CDR3 sequences in the sample, roughly a fifth were seen once. Documented time point: persistent/refractory GD, antithyroid drugs over 5 years with positive TRAb. The authors made the TCR library using RNA they extracted from PBMCs. The data belong to a study of regulatory T cells in long-lasting Graves disease.

The sequence came from a female donor with Graves disease. Source: peripheral blood mononuclear cells (PBMCs), taken when the disease was refractory, from a patient treated with antithyroid drugs. The chain has TRBV15 and TRBJ1-1; D unclear. CDR3: CATSRDLGSEAFF. The DNA of the CDR3 is TGTGCCACCAGCAGAGATTTGGGATCTGAAGCTTTCTTT.